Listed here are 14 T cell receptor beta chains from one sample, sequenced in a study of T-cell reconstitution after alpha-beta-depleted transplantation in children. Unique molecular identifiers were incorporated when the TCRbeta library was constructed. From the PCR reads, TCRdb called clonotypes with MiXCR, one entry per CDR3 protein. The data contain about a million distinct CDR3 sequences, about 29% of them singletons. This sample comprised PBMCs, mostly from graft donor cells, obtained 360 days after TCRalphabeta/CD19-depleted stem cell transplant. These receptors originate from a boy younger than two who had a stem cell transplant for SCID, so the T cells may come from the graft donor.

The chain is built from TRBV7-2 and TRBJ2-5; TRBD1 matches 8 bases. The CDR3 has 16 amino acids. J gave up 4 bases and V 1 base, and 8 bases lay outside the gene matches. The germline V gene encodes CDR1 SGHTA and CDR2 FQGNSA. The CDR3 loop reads CASSLGAGGRRETQYF. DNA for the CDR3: TGTGCCAGCAGCTTAGGGGCAGGGGGCAGACGAGAGACCCAGTACTTC. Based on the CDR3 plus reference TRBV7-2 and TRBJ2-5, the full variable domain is GAGVSQSPSNKVTEKGKDVELRCDPISGHTALYWYRQSLGQGLEFLIYFQGNSAPDKSGLPSDRFSAERTGGSVSTLTIQRTQQEDSAVYLCASSLGAGGRRETQYFGPGTRLLVL.

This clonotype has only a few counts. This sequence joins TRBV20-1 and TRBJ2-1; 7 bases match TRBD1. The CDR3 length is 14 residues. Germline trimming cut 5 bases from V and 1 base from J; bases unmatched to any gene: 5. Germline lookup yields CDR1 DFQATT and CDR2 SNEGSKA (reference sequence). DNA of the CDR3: TGCAGTGCTTCCCGACAGGGTTCCTACAATGAGCAGTTCTTC. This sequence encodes CSASRQGSYNEQFF.

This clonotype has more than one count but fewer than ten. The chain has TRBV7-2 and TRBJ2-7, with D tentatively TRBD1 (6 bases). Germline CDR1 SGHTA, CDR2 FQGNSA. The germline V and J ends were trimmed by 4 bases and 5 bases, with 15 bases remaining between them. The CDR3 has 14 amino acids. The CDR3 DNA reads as TGTGCCAGCAGCTCACCAAGGACAGCCCACGAGCAGTACTTC. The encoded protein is CASSSPRTAHEQYF.

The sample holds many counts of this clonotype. CDR3 DNA sequence: TGTGCCAGCAGCGCTTCGGGTTTCTCCTACAATGAGCAGTTCTTC. Its translation: CASSASGFSYNEQFF. The genes are TRBV12-3 or TRBV12-4 and TRBJ2-1; no firm D call. V was trimmed by 6 bases and J by 0 bases, leaving 12 bases between them. The CDR3 sequence is 15 residues long.

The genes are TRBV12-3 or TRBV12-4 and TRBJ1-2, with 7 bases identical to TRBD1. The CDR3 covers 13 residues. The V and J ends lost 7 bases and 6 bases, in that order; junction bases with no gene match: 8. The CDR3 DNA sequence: TGTGCCAGCACCGAAGGGGGCAGGGATGGCTACACCTTC. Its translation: CASTEGGRDGYTF.

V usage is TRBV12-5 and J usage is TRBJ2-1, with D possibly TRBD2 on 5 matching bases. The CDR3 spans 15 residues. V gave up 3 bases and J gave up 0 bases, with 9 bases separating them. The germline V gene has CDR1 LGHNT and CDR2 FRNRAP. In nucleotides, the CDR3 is TGTGCTAGTGGTTTAGGAGCGGTCTCCTACAATGAGCAGTTCTTC. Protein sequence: CASGLGAVSYNEQFF.

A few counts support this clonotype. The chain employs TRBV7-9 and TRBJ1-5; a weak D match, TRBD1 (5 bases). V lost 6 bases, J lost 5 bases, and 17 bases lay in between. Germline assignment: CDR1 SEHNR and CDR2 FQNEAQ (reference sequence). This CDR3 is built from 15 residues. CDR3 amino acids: CASSFSTGAHQPQHF. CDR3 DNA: TGTGCCAGCAGTTTTTCTACCGGGGCTCATCAGCCCCAGCATTTT.

This CDR3 reads CASSRAGGAGELFF. In DNA, the CDR3 is TGTGCCAGCAGCCGAGCGGGGGGGGCCGGGGAGCTGTTTTTT. The V gene is TRBV7-2, the J gene TRBJ2-2; 10 nucleotides match TRBD2. The CDR3 has 14 residues. V lost 5 bases, J lost 6 bases, and 3 bases stayed unmatched. CDR1 is SGHTA and CDR2 is FQGNSA in the germline V gene.

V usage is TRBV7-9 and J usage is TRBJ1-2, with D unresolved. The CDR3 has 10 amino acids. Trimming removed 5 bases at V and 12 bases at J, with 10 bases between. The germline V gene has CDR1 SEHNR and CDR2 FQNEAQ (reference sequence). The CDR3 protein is CASSQDGDTF. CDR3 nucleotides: TGTGCCAGCAGCCAAGACGGAGACACCTTC.

The CDR3 nucleotides read TGCGCCAGCAGCTTGAAGGGCGGCTCCTACGAGCAGTACTTC. Its translation: CASSLKGGSYEQYF. The chain employs TRBV5-1 and TRBJ2-7; D unresolved. CDR3 length equals 14 residues. CDR1 SGHRS and CDR2 YFSETQ come from the germline V gene. V lost 1 base to trimming and J lost 0 bases, with 8 bases between them.

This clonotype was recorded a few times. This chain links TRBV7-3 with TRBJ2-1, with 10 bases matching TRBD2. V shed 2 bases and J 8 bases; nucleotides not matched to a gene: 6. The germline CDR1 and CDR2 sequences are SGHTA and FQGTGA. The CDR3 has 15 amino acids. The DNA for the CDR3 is TGTGCCAGCAGCTTACAGCTAGCGGGGGCTCATGAGCAGTTCTTC. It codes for CASSLQLAGAHEQFF.

CDR3 nucleotide sequence: TGCAGTGCTCCCCAAGGTCGGGGGAATTCACCCCTCCACTTT. Translated: CSAPQGRGNSPLHF. This rearrangement joins TRBV20-1 to TRBJ1-6; tentative D call: TRBD1 (5 bases). CDR1 is DFQATT, CDR2 SNEGSKA, per germline (reference sequence). With 5 bases removed from V and 7 bases from J, the gap between germline ends came to 15 bases. The CDR3 spans 14 residues.

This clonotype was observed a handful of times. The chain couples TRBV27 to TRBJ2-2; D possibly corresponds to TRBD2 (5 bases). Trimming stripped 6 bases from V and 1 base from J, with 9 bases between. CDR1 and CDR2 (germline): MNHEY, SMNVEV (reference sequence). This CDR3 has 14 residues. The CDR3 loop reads CASRADVNTGELFF. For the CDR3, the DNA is TGTGCCAGCAGAGCGGACGTGAACACCGGGGAGCTGTTTTTT.

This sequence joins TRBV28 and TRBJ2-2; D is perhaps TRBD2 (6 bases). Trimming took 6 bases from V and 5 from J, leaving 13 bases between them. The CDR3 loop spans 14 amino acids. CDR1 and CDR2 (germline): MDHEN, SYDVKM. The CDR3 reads CASSRGSETGELFF. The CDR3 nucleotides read TGTGCCAGCAGCCGGGGGTCGGAAACCGGGGAGCTGTTTTTT.